This TCR beta chain was sequenced in a study of a mutant IDH1 vaccine in newly diagnosed glioma. Whole-study context: Once 4-6 weeks had passed after radiotherapy alone, vaccination started, or it started with temozolomide cycles. Patients' prior therapy spanned radiotherapy, temozolomide, or both; most underwent both.

Germline assignment: CDR1 SGHNT and CDR2 YYREEE (reference sequence). This CDR3 has 12 residues. Trimming shortened V by 6 bases and J by 6 bases, and 12 bases separated the two germline ends. General study points: The study observed vaccine-induced immune responses in more than 80% of patients.

Here immunoSEQ multiplex PCR was the method, and the copy in TCRdb shows in-frame clones only, minus some. This repertoire shows tens of thousands of clones, 65% found once; its top ten account for around 4.8%. Of note for this clone: Its target is unknown.

Indicated time point: week 47, end of study. Vaccine doses each comprised 300 ug of mutant IDH1 20-mer peptide, with topical imiquimod. The sample consisted of peripheral blood mononuclear cells (PBMCs), taken from a glioma patient whose treatment included an IDH1 peptide vaccine. The chain recombines TRBV5-4 with TRBJ1-1; D remains ambiguous. This receptor was obtained from a man aged 35 to 55 with glioma. Some clones in this sample may be carry-over from other donors' samples. CDR3 sequence reads: CASTPGGPEAFF. The DNA for the CDR3 is TGTGCCAGCACCCCGGGAGGGCCTGAAGCTTTCTTT.